These T cell receptor beta chains were read from a single sample in a study of Tregs in tolerant kidney transplant recipients. Method: immunoSEQ multiplex PCR; TCRdb's copy keeps in-frame clones and lacks some. The sample carries tens of thousands of clones, 75% to 95% recorded once. The sample here was CD4+ T cells from blood (PBMCs), taken 24 months after the transplant. These receptors were collected from a human patient who received a combined kidney and bone marrow transplant. Some of these T cells may belong to the graft donor. Each CDR3 is given with its conserved first and last residue. The D gene is left open where the match is weak. Size is stated for part of the rows, as once, few or many counts, or as a class when the clone is expanded.

V,J,D,size,DNA,CDR3
TRBV2,TRBJ2-7,.,.,TGTGCCAGCAATTACGGGGACGAGCAGTACTTC,CASNYGDEQYF
TRBV5-1,TRBJ2-2,.,.,TGCGCCAGCAGCTTGGGACAGGCCCCCACCGGGGAGCTGTTTTTT,CASSLGQAPTGELFF
TRBV14,TRBJ2-7,TRBD1,.,TGTGCCAGCAGCCTGGGACAGGGTCAGCCCTACGAGCAGTACTTC,CASSLGQGQPYEQYF
TRBV7-8,TRBJ1-3,TRBD1,.,TGTGCCAGCAGCCAGACAGGGCCCTCTGGAAACACCATATATTTT,CASSQTGPSGNTIYF
TRBV9,TRBJ2-1,.,.,TGTGCCAGCAGCGTAGAAGGGACACCCAACTCCTACAATGAGCAGTTCTTC,CASSVEGTPNSYNEQFF
TRBV5-1,TRBJ2-1,TRBD2,.,TGCGCCAGCAGCTTGGCCCCCGGGAGGGCCGGCGGTGAGCAGTTCTTC,CASSLAPGRAGGEQFF
TRBV29-1,TRBJ2-7,.,once,TGCAGCGTTTACCAGGGGACCTCCTACGAGCAGTACTTC,CSVYQGTSYEQYF
TRBV7-8,TRBJ2-7,TRBD1,.,TGTGCCAGCAGCTTCTCGAGGACAGGGGGCATATACGAGCAGTACTTC,CASSFSRTGGIYEQYF
TRBV18,TRBJ2-1,TRBD1,.,TGTGCCAGCTCACCTGGACAGGGGGCCAACAATGAGCAGTTCTTC,CASSPGQGANNEQFF
TRBV5-1,TRBJ2-3,TRBD2,.,TGCGCCAGCAGCTTAGCGGGAGGACACCCCTACACAGATACGCAGTATTTT,CASSLAGGHPYTDTQYF
TRBV5-4,TRBJ2-7,.,.,TGTGCCAGCAGCTTAGGAGGGACTGACTACGAGCAGTACTTC,CASSLGGTDYEQYF
TRBV4-1,TRBJ2-2,TRBD1,.,TGCGCCAGCAGGCGGACCGGGACAGGTAACACCGGGGAGCTGTTTTTT,CASRRTGTGNTGELFF
TRBV2,TRBJ1-2,.,.,TGTGCCAGCACCCGAGATCGGGGGGCGGGTGGCTACACCTTC,CASTRDRGAGGYTF
TRBV4-2,TRBJ1-4,.,once,TGTGCCAGCAGCCTCAACAGGGAGGGCACAACTAATGAAAAACTGTTTTTT,CASSLNREGTTNEKLFF
TRBV10-3,TRBJ1-3,TRBD1,few,TGTGCCACGGCCCTCCCAGGGGGTGGAAACACCATATATTTT,CATALPGGGNTIYF
TRBV30,TRBJ1-1,.,.,TGTGCCTGGAGTGTATTAATGAACACTGAAGCTTTCTTT,CAWSVLMNTEAFF
TRBV5-5,TRBJ2-7,TRBD1,.,TGTGCCAGCAGCTTGGACAGGGGGTTTACGTGGGAGCAGTACTTC,CASSLDRGFTWEQYF
TRBV7-2,TRBJ2-1,TRBD2,.,TGTGCCAGCAGCTTAGCGACTAGCGGGAGTGTTCAGTTCTTC,CASSLATSGSVQFF
TRBV5-1,TRBJ2-5,TRBD1,.,TGCGCCAGCAGCTCTGGGACAGGGGAGGAGACCCAGTACTTC,CASSSGTGEETQYF
TRBV12-5,TRBJ1-2,.,.,TGTGCTAGTGGTTTGGTACCGGGGGTTCTCGGTTATGGCTACACCTTC,CASGLVPGVLGYGYTF
TRBV29-1,TRBJ2-3,.,.,TGCAGCGTCCGCACGGGCGGGTCTAGCACAGATACGCAGTATTTT,CSVRTGGSSTDTQYF
TRBV19,TRBJ1-5,TRBD1,.,TGTGCCAGTGGCGGGACAGCTCCACCCCACAATCAGCCCCAGCATTTT,CASGGTAPPHNQPQHF
TRBV20-1,TRBJ2-1,.,.,TGCAGTGCTAGTCTTGACAATGAGCAGTTCTTC,CSASLDNEQFF
TRBV7-3,TRBJ2-3,TRBD2,.,TGTGCCAGCAGCTTATTAGCGGGGGGACCTGGCACGCAGTATTTT,CASSLLAGGPGTQYF
TRBV5-6,TRBJ2-3,.,.,TGTGCCAGCAGCTTACTGAGCACAGATACGCAGTATTTT,CASSLLSTDTQYF
TRBV6-6,TRBJ1-5,TRBD1,.,TGTGCCAGCAGCATCGGACAGGCCTCTCAGCCCCAGCATTTT,CASSIGQASQPQHF
TRBV11-3,TRBJ2-1,TRBD2,once,TGTGCCAGCAGCCCCCCCAGCGGGGCATCCTACAATGAGCAGTTCTTC,CASSPPSGASYNEQFF
TRBV7-2,TRBJ1-2,TRBD1,.,TGTGCCAGCAGCTCTAGGACAGGGGAGGGATATGGCTACACCTTC,CASSSRTGEGYGYTF
TRBV5-1,TRBJ2-2,TRBD1,once,TGCGCCAGCAGCGGGGACAGGGGCGATCCTTCTACCGGGGAGCTGTTTTTT,CASSGDRGDPSTGELFF
TRBV11-2,TRBJ2-7,TRBD2,.,TGTGCCAGCAGCAAAGGGACTAGCGGGAGGGTCTACGAGCAGTACTTC,CASSKGTSGRVYEQYF
TRBV9,TRBJ2-3,.,.,TGTGCCAGCGGCCGTGGGGCGCGGACACGGGGGACAGATACGCAGTATTTT,CASGRGARTRGTDTQYF
TRBV2,TRBJ2-5,TRBD1,.,TGTGCCGGACGGGACAGGGAGAAGACCCAGTACTTC,CAGRDREKTQYF
TRBV7-9,TRBJ2-3,.,.,TGTGCCAGCAGCCTCCCGAAGAGGGGGGGCGATTATACGCAGTATTTT,CASSLPKRGGDYTQYF
TRBV11-2,TRBJ1-6,TRBD1,.,TGTGCCAGCAGCCCGGGACAGGGTAAAGGGTCCTATAATTCACCCCTCCACTTT,CASSPGQGKGSYNSPLHF
TRBV9,TRBJ2-2,.,.,TGTGCCAGCAGCGTAACAGGGCACACCGGGGAGCTGTTTTTT,CASSVTGHTGELFF
TRBV10-3,TRBJ2-3,.,.,TGTGCCACCCAGGCGGGGCATGACGCAGATACGCAGTATTTT,CATQAGHDADTQYF
TRBV4-3,TRBJ2-1,.,.,TGCGCCAGCAGCCAAGATTTGCTAGCTATAACTTACAATGAGCAGTTCTTC,CASSQDLLAITYNEQFF
TRBV6-1,TRBJ2-2,.,.,TGTGCCAGCAGTGGAACAAGGGGGGCAGGGAGGGGAACCGGGGAGCTGTTTTTT,CASSGTRGAGRGTGELFF
TRBV7-3,TRBJ1-1,.,.,TGTGCCAGCAGCTCGTCCCTCTCGGGCACTGAAGCTTTCTTT,CASSSSLSGTEAFF
TRBV14,TRBJ2-7,.,.,TGTGCCAGCAGCCAGTTATTCTTCTACGAGCAGTACTTC,CASSQLFFYEQYF
TRBV4-3,TRBJ1-6,.,.,TGCGCCAGCAGCCAAGGGGCAGGGATTAATTCCCCCCTCCACTTT,CASSQGAGINSPLHF
TRBV27,TRBJ1-6,TRBD1,.,TGTGCCAGCAGTTTATTATCACAGGGGAAGGCGTCACCCCTCCACTTT,CASSLLSQGKASPLHF
TRBV19,TRBJ2-7,TRBD2,.,TGTGCCAGTAGTATGGGCCCGGGACTAGCGGATATAACCGAGCAGTACTTC,CASSMGPGLADITEQYF
TRBV7-2,TRBJ2-7,TRBD1,.,TGTGCCAGCAGCCACACACTTGGGACAGGGTCGTACGAGCAGTACTTC,CASSHTLGTGSYEQYF
TRBV19,TRBJ1-2,.,.,TGTGCCAGTAGTATACAGGGTCTTAACTATGGCTACACCTTC,CASSIQGLNYGYTF
TRBV27,TRBJ1-2,.,.,TGTGCCAGCAGAGTCGGGTCAGCTAACTATGGCTACACCTTC,CASRVGSANYGYTF
TRBV7-2,TRBJ2-2,.,.,TGTGCCAGCAGCTTAGTAGTAGCGAACACCGGGGAGCTGTTTTTT,CASSLVVANTGELFF
TRBV10-3,TRBJ2-1,TRBD2,.,TGTGCCATCACCAAAACTAGCGGGAGCTCCTACAATGAGCAGTTCTTC,CAITKTSGSSYNEQFF
TRBV6-6,TRBJ1-3,.,.,TGTGCCAGCAGTTACGAGGGTTCTGGAAACACCATATATTTT,CASSYEGSGNTIYF
TRBV7-3,TRBJ2-5,TRBD1,.,TGTGCCAGCAGTTATGGCCAGGACAGGGGGCTAGAGACCCAGTACTTC,CASSYGQDRGLETQYF
TRBV7-2,TRBJ1-1,TRBD1,.,TGTGCCAGCAGCTCGACAGGGGCTGGGGCTTTCTTT,CASSSTGAGAFF
TRBV4-3,TRBJ1-3,.,.,TGCGCCAGCAGCCCTCGTCCTGGAAACACCATATATTTT,CASSPRPGNTIYF
TRBV5-1,TRBJ2-7,TRBD1,once,TGCGCCAGCAGCTTCACAGGGGTCACCCCCGAGCAGTACTTC,CASSFTGVTPEQYF
TRBV7-2,TRBJ1-1,TRBD1,.,TGTGCCAGCAGCACACAGGGGGGTACTGAAGCTTTCTTT,CASSTQGGTEAFF